The present T cell receptor beta chain was sequenced within a study of CD8 T cells in Susac syndrome. Germline CDR1 is MNHEY and CDR2 is SVGAGI. There are 15 residues in the CDR3. Trimming took off 3 bases at V and 0 bases at J, with 9 bases between the two ends. An amount of RNA that ranged from about 0.45 to 1 ug was reverse transcribed with random hexamers. The authors amplified TCR beta CDR3 across 54 Vbeta and 13 Jbeta using immunoSEQ multiplex PCR. In TCRdb, the immunoSEQ multiplex PCR reads were re-called with MiXCR into one record per CDR3 protein. The sample has approximately 110,000 distinct CDR3 sequences, about 93% seen once; the top ten hold 0.085% to 0.09%. CD8+ and CD4+ T cells circulating in blood were sequenced for TCR beta.

The material sequenced was CD4+ T cells from PBMCs. The receptor's source is a human donor in good health. This chain links TRBV6-5 with TRBJ1-5; no definite D call. The CDR3 reads CASSYSGISNQPQHF. CDR3 DNA sequence: TGTGCCAGCAGTTATAGTGGTATTAGCAATCAGCCCCAGCATTTT.